The T cell receptor beta chain described here comes from a study of T cells after yellow fever vaccination (dated by TCRdb to between 2018 and 2021). With regard to the full study: The SMART-Seq v4 Ultra Low Input RNA kit was used to prepare libraries from fractions with low cell numbers. Two healthy male donors, one aged 18 to 30 and one aged 30 to 40 years, were included in the cohort. Bulk PBMC replicates and cell subsets were isolated from blood drawn at multiple timepoints before and after both primary and secondary immunization. To follow T-cell clones before and after both primary and booster YFV17D yellow fever vaccination, bulk TCR alpha and beta repertoires underwent longitudinal sequencing. Here is what the overall study found, with its caveats: Computational filtering was needed because FACS-sorted repertoires could contain abundant contaminating clonotypes from the bulk population. A small fraction of clonotypes showed up in both the CD4 and CD8 compartments, probably as a result of convergent recombination. Compared with the primary T-cell response, the secondary T-cell response was faster but weaker, reaching its peak on day 5 rather than on day 15. After the booster, most clones that had expanded after primary vaccination were detected again (approximately 95% of CD4 and about 88% of CD8), suggesting broad maintenance of memory. The study included only two donors, which limits how far the findings can be generalized.

This clonotype was seen only a few times. This receptor's antigen is unknown. Per-base quality was not reported, and no clone a single base away is much larger than it. The treatment or condition label, as the study defines it: live attenuated yellow fever vaccine strain. Two biological replicates of bulk PBMCs were collected at each blood-draw timepoint. A standard Ficoll-Paque protocol was used to isolate PBMCs from peripheral blood. RNA was extracted with TriZol from bulk PBMCs, CD4 and CD8 fractions, and dextramer-positive and dextramer-negative fractions. Reads for this sample came from an Illumina NovaSeq 6000. TCR cDNA was synthesized by 5'RACE template switching, through which a universal primer site and unique molecular identifiers were introduced. Priming for cDNA synthesis came from both the TCR alpha and TCR beta constant segments. Libraries were amplified in two PCR steps, with sample barcodes and sequencing adapters added in the second step. Libraries were sequenced on Illumina HiSeq 2500 (2x100 bp) or NovaSeq (2x150 bp). Per the authors' processing: MIGEC was used to demultiplex reads and collapse the reads into UMI consensus sequences, and MiXCR was used for V(D)J alignment. Vaccine-responding clonotypes were identified with edgeR using replicate PBMC samples, with FDR below 0.01 and a log2 fold change above 5 up to day 15 being required. Bulk clonotypes were assigned CD4 or CD8 identity according to which sequenced CD4 or CD8 repertoire held them at higher abundance. The public reads were reprocessed in TCRdb via fastp at Q25 and MiXCR, keeping in-frame beta chains. Identical CDR3 protein sequences are pooled into one entry, listed with their most common genes and DNA. Here the V and J calls rest on TCRdb's processing, not on the authors' analysis. The sample table shows 350,000 to 550,000 distinct CDR3 sequences, and roughly a sixth are seen once. Of the sample, 18% falls within the top ten clones.

This clonotype was sampled from a man between 18 and 29 years old who received the YFV17D yellow fever vaccine. The specimen comprised PBMCs, sampled before the yellow fever booster vaccination.

The CDR3 region: CASSLLQFSYEQYF. At the DNA level, the sequence is TGTGCCAGCAGCTTACTACAGTTCTCCTACGAGCAGTACTTC. The rearranged chain carries TRBV7-2 and TRBJ2-7; the D gene cannot be resolved reliably. The CDR3 covers 14 residues, taking in both the cysteine and the phenylalanine. Only CDR3 DNA remains: 42 bases, in frame from the first base. From a lookup of the germline V gene, CDR1 and CDR2 are SGHTA and FQGNSA. V sheds 2 bases and J sheds 0 bases, leaving 8 bases between their ends.